This T cell receptor beta chain was profiled in a study of regulatory T cells in long-lasting Graves disease. Study context: Persistent Graves' disease required over 5 years of antithyroid drugs and positive TSH receptor antibodies.

In building TCR beta libraries, iRepertoire HTBI primers were used together with Arm-PCR of CDR3 regions. TCRdb analysed the multiplex PCR reads with MiXCR anew, one entry per CDR3 protein. The sample includes about 470,000 distinct CDR3 sequences, under 25% of them seen just once. Time point meaning: persistent/refractory GD, antithyroid drugs over 5 years with positive TRAb. PBMC RNA was the source of the TCR library. Roughly 9.5-milliliter peripheral blood samples went into EDTA tubes. This clonotype was counted a few times. The antigen remains unidentified. General study findings and limits: Investigators studied peripheral blood only, not thyroid tissue. Persistent disease was associated with favored TRBV28 usage and with favored use of TRBJ1-2 and TRBJ2-5.

CDR3 length equals 15 residues. The V end lost 8 bases, the J end lost 2 bases, and 19 bases lay between the germline ends. Germline CDR1 reads MNHNS; CDR2 reads SASEGT. This TCR was sampled from a female donor with Graves disease. This specimen consisted of peripheral blood mononuclear cells (PBMCs), obtained when the disease was refractory, from a patient treated with antithyroid drugs. The chain joins TRBV6-1 to TRBJ2-7; no clear D gene. The CDR3 DNA reads as TGTGCCAGCGTTCTGATTTGGGCCCGTCCCTACGAGCAGTACTTC. Encoded protein: CASVLIWARPYEQYF.